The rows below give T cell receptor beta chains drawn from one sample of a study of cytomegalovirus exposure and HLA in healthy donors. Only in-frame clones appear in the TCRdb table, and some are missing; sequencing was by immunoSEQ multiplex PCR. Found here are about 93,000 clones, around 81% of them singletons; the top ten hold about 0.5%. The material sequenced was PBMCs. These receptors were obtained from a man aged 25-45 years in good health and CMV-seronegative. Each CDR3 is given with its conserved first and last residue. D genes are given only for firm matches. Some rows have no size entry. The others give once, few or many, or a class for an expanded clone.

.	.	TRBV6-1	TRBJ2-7	CASRRQVSYEQYF	TGTGCCAGCAGGAGACAGGTCTCCTACGAGCAGTACTTC
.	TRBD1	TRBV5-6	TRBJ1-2	CASSLQGAFGYTF	TGTGCCAGCAGCTTACAGGGGGCCTTTGGCTACACCTTC
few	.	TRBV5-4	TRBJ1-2	CASSLPPPNSNYGYTF	TGTGCCAGCAGCCTCCCCCCGCCGAACTCGAACTATGGCTACACCTTC
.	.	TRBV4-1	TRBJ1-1	CASSQVPDSFRDTEAFF	TGCGCCAGCAGCCAAGTCCCTGACAGTTTCAGGGACACTGAAGCTTTCTTT
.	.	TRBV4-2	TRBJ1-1	CASSQETHNTEAFF	TGTGCCAGCAGCCAAGAGACACATAACACTGAAGCTTTCTTT
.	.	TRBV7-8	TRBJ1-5	CASSLRAGNSNQPQHF	TGTGCCAGCAGCTTAAGGGCAGGGAATAGCAATCAGCCCCAGCATTTT
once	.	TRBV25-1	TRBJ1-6	CASRSGGLGSPLHF	TGTGCCAGCAGGAGCGGGGGGCTGGGCTCACCCCTCCACTTT
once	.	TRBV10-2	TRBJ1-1	CASSDPTGVMNTEAFF	TGCGCCAGCAGTGACCCTACCGGGGTAATGAACACTGAAGCTTTCTTT
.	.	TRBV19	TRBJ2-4	CASSTHRLTKNIQYF	TGTGCCAGTAGTACTCACAGGCTGACCAAAAACATTCAGTACTTC
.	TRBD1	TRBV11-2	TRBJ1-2	CASSSLVGQGGASGYTF	TGTGCCAGCAGCTCTTTAGTGGGCCAGGGGGGTGCGAGTGGCTACACCTTC
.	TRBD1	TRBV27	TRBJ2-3	CASSLGTAKMATPETDTQYF	TGTGCCAGCAGTTTAGGGACAGCGAAGATGGCGACCCCTGAAACAGATACGCAGTATTTT
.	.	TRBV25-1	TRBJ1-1	CASSEWEGPGAEAFF	TGTGCCAGCAGTGAATGGGAGGGGCCGGGAGCTGAAGCTTTCTTT
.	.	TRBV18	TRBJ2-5	CASSSLMYGQETQYF	TGTGCCAGCTCATCCCTAATGTACGGCCAAGAGACCCAGTACTTC
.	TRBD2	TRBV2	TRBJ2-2	CASSGRAAGELFF	TGTGCCAGCAGCGGGAGGGCCGCCGGGGAGCTGTTTTTT
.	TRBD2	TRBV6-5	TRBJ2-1	CASSGGTSGGSGQFF	TGTGCCAGCAGTGGGGGGACTAGCGGGGGAAGTGGGCAGTTCTTC
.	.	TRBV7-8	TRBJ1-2	CASSLRGGFDGYTF	TGTGCCAGCAGCTTAAGGGGGGGGTTTGATGGCTACACCTTC
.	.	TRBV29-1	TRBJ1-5	CSVRDTASEPQHF	TGCAGCGTCCGGGACACAGCCTCGGAGCCCCAGCATTTT
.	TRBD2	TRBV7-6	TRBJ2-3	CASSLAGVAGLTDTQYF	TGTGCCAGCAGCTTAGCAGGGGTAGCGGGACTCACAGATACGCAGTATTTT
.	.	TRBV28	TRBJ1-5	CASNLVTGGSNQPQHF	TGTGCCAGCAACTTAGTGACGGGGGGAAGCAATCAGCCCCAGCATTTT
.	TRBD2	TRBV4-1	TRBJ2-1	CASSQPTGLAVNEQFF	TGCGCCAGCAGCCAACCTACCGGACTAGCGGTAAATGAGCAGTTCTTC
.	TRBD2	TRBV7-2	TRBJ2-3	CASSLLAGGSTDTQYF	TGTGCCAGCAGCTTACTAGCGGGGGGGAGCACAGATACGCAGTATTTT
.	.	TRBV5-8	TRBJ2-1	CASSAPSGASGNFQFF	TGTGCCAGCAGCGCGCCATCGGGGGCTAGCGGAAATTTTCAGTTCTTC
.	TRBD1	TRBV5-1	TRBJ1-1	CASSTGQGAYTEAFF	TGCGCCAGCAGCACGGGACAGGGGGCTTATACTGAAGCTTTCTTT
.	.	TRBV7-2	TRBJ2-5	CASSPRGRETQYF	TGTGCCAGCAGCCCCCGCGGGCGGGAGACCCAGTACTTC
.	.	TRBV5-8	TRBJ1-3	CASSLTTVNSGNTIYF	TGTGCCAGCAGCCTTACCACAGTAAACTCTGGAAACACCATATATTTT
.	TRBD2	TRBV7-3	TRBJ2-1	CASSSTGTSGSEQFF	TGTGCCAGCAGCTCAACCGGGACTAGCGGGTCTGAGCAGTTCTTC
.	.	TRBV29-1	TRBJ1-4	CSVPGGNSREKLFF	TGCAGCGTCCCCGGCGGGAACTCGAGAGAAAAACTGTTTTTT
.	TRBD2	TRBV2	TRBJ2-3	CASSPRASGGSADTQYF	TGTGCCAGCAGTCCCAGGGCTAGCGGGGGGTCGGCAGATACGCAGTATTTT
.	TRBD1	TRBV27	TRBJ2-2	CASRRDRVAGELFF	TGTGCCAGCAGGCGGGACAGGGTCGCCGGGGAGCTGTTTTTT
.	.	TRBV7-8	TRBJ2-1	CASSPHGTPEQFF	TGTGCCAGCAGCCCACACGGGACACCTGAGCAGTTCTTC
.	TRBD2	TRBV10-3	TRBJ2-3	CAISEYGLAGGSDTQYF	TGTGCCATCAGTGAGTACGGACTAGCGGGAGGCTCAGATACGCAGTATTTT
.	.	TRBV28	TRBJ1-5	CASTRLRNSNQPQHF	TGTGCCAGTACAAGACTGAGAAATAGCAATCAGCCCCAGCATTTT
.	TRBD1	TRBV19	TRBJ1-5	CASSPGTGEGILLRSQPQHF	TGTGCCAGTTCCCCCGGGACAGGGGAGGGGATATTGCTTCGGAGTCAGCCCCAGCATTTT
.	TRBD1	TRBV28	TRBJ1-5	CASSRTGSHQPQHF	TGTGCCAGCAGCAGGACAGGGTCTCACCAGCCCCAGCATTTT
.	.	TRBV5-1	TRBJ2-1	CASSSGEPYNEQFF	TGCGCCAGCAGTTCAGGGGAGCCGTACAATGAGCAGTTCTTC
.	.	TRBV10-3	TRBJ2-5	CAISDNRVSETQYF	TGTGCCATCAGTGATAATCGAGTAAGCGAGACCCAGTACTTC
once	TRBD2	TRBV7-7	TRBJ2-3	CASSRLAGGSTDTQYF	TGTGCCAGCAGCCGACTAGCGGGGGGCTCCACAGATACGCAGTATTTT
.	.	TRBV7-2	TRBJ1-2	CASSSPQGGTIGGGYTF	TGTGCCAGCAGCTCACCACAGGGTGGAACCATCGGCGGAGGCTACACCTTC
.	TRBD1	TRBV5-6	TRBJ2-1	CASSGPGQGIDYPGFF	TGTGCCAGCAGCGGACCGGGACAGGGGATAGACTACCCTGGGTTCTTC
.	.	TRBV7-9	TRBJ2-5	CASSLRRGPFWETQYF	TGTGCCAGCAGCCTAAGGAGGGGGCCCTTTTGGGAGACCCAGTACTTC